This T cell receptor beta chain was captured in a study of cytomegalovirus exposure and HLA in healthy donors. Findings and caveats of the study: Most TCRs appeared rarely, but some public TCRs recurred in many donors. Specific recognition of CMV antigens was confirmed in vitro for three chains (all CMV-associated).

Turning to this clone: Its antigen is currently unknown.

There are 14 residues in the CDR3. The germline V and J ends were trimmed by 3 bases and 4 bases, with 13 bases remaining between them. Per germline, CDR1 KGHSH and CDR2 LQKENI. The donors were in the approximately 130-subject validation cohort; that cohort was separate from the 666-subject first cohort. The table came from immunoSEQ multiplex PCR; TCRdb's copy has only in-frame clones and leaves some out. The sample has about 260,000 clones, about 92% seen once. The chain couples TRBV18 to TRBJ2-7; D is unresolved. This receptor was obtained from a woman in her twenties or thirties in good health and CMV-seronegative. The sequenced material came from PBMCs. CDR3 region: CASSPRATSYEQYF. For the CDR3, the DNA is TGTGCCAGCTCACCTAGGGCCACCTCTTACGAGCAGTACTTC.